This TCR beta chain was captured by sequencing in a study of T-cell memory formation after mild COVID-19. Study as a whole: Largely donor-specific sequence clusters came from two donors.

UMIs and sample barcodes were carried by the TCR alpha and TCR beta cDNA libraries that 5'RACE produced using constant-segment primers. Via MiXCR, TCRdb re-called the 5' RACE reads, giving one row per CDR3 protein. The table shows 150,000 to 200,000 distinct CDR3 sequences, with about a third occurring only once. Between the trimmed V and J ends, which lost 5 bases and 3 bases, there was a span of 10 bases. This CDR3 comprises 13 residues. Notes on the study in general: Clones that contracted clustered mainly in CM and EM if CD4+ and in EMRA if CD8+. There was a balanced CD4/CD8 profile in clones contracting day 15 to 85, and later expanders leaned CD4+.

With regard to this clonotype: The antigen is not known.

This chain joins TRBV12-3 or TRBV12-4 and TRBJ1-1; unclear D gene. Sample: PBMCs or a T cell subset sorted from them (not recorded which). This TCR came from an adult woman who had mild COVID-19 (a few samples of this study predate the infection). Cell type and time point are not known. CDR3 sequence: CASSGRRDTEAFF. In DNA form, the CDR3 reads TGTGCCAGCAGTGGGCGCCGGGACACTGAAGCTTTCTTT.